This TCR beta chain was sequenced in a study of blood T cell repertoires in COVID-19. Study-wide context: Samples came from the United States, Italy and Spain, spanning acute and convalescent COVID-19.

The Seattle patients joined while their infection was active and were tracked longitudinally afterward. Original processing methods: The authors estimated nucleated cell counts from reference gene primer amplification. Sequencing used immunoSEQ multiplex PCR; TCRdb keeps in-frame clones, though not all of them. From that table come the V and J calls and clone size; the DNA was used to work out D and trimming. The sample shows roughly 230,000 clones, 85% of them seen only once. The length of the CDR3 is 14 residues. CDR1 SGHVS and CDR2 FNYEAQ come from the germline V gene. Trimming took off 3 bases at V and 5 bases at J, with 13 bases between the two ends.

Source material: peripheral blood. The TCR originated in a middle-aged man with COVID-19, enrolled during active disease. The gene calls are TRBV7-6 and TRBJ2-5; TRBD2 is a possible D gene (6 bases). CDR3: CASSLLGGSETQYF. As DNA, the CDR3 is TGTGCCAGCAGCTTGCTCGGGGGATCGGAGACCCAGTACTTC.